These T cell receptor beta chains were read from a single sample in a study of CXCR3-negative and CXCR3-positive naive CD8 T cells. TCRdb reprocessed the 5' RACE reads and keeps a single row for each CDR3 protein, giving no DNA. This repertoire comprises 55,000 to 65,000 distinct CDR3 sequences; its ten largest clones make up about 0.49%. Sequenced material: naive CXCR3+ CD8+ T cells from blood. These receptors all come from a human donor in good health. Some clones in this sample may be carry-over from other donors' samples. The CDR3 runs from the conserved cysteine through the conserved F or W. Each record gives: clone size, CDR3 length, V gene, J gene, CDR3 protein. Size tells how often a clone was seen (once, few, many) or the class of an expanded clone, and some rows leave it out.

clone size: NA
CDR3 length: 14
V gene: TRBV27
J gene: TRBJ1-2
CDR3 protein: CASSLSGFLLGYTF

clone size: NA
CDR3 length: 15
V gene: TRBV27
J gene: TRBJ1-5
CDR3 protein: CASSHRGVGNQPQHF

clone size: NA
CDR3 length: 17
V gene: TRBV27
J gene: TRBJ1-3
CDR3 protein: CASSPGQWIASGNTIYF

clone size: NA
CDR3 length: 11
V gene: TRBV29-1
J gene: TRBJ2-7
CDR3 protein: CSVETPYEQYF

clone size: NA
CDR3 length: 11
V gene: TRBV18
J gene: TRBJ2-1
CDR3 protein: CASSHGNEQFF

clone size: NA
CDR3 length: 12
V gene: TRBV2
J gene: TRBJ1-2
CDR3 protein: CASRGTAHGYTF

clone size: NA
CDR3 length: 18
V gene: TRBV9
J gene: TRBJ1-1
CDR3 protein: CASSVTVRDRGMNTEAFF

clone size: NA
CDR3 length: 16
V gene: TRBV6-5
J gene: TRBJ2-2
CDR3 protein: CASSYSRGGHTGELFF

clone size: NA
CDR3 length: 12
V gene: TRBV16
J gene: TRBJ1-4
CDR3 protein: CASSQSGEKLFF

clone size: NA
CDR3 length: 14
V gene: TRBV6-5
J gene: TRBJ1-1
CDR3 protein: CASSSPGDLTEAFF

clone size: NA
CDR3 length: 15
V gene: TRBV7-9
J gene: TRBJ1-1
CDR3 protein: CASSATGQENTEAFF

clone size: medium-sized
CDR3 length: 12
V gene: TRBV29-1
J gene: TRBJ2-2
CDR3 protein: CSVEAGSGELFF

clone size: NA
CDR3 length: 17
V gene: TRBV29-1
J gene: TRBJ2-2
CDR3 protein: CSVEGLEDRENTGELFF

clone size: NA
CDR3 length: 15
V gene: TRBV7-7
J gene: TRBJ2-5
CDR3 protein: CASSSTGTTQETQYF

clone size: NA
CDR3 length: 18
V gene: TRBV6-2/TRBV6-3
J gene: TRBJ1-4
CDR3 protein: CASSSLGQGAEQGEKLFF

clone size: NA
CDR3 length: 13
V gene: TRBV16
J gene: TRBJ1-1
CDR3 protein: CASSQSPWDEAFF

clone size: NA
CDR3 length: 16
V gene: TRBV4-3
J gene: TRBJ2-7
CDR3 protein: CASSQEAPGGSYEQYF

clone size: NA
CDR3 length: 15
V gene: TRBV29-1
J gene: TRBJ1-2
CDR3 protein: CSVEDPLGYNYGYTF

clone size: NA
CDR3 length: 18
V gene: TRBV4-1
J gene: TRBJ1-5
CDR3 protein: CASSQKISGQGYNQPQHF

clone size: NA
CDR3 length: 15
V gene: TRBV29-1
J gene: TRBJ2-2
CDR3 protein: CSVDGTGANTGELSF

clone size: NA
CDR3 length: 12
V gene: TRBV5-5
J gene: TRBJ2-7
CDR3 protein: CASSSWDHEQYF

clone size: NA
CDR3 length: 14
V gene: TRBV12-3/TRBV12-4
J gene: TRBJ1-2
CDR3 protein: CASTPPGTGYGYTF

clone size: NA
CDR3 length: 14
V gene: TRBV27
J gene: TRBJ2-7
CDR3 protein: CASSLSQDSYEQYF

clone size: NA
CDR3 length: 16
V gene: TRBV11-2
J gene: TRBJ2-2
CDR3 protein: CASSLSSGTNTGELFF

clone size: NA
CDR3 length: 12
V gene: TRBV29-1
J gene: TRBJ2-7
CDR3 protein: CSVGGEAYEQYF

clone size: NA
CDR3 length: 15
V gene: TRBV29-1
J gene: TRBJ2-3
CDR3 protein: CSVEDISGGPRADRF

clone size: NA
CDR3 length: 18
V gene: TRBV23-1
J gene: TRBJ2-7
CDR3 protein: CASSPLAAAESIAYEQYF

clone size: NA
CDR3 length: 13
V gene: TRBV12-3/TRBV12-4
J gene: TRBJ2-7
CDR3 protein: CASRRTASYEQYF

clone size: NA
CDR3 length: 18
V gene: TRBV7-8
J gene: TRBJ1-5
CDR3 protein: CASSVNLGRREANQPQHF

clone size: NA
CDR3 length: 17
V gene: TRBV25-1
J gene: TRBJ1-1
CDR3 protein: CASSILGTGKVGTEAFF

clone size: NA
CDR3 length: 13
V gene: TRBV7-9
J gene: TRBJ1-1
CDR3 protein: CASSLYVNTEAFF

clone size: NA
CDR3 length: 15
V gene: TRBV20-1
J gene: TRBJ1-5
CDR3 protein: CSARDIWGSNQPQHF

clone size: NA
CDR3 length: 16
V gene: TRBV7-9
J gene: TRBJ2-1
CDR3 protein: CASSSAGSTGLDEQFF

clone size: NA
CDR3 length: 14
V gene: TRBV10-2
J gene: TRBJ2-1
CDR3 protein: CASTGLAGVNEQFF

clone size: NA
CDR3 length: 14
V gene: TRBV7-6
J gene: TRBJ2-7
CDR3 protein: CASSPGDRVYEQYF

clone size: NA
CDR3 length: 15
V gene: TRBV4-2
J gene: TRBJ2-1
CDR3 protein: CASSPDTGYYNEQFF

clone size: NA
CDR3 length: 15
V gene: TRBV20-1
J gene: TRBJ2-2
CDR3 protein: CSATGTETNTGELFF

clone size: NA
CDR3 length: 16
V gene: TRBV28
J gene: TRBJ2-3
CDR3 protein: CASSLLTGLGTDTQYF

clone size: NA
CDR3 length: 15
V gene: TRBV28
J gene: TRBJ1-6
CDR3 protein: CASSQRDRVNSPLHF

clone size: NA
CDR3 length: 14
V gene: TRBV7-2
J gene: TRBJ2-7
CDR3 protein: CASSLGVSLYEQYF

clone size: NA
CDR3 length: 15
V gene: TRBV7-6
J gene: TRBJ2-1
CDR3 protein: CASSLGTGTYNEQFF

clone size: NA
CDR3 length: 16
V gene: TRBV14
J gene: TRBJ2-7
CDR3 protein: CASSQAPHSNPYEQYF

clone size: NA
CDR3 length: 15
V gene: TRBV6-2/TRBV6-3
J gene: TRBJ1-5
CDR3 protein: CASSPRGGSNQPQHF

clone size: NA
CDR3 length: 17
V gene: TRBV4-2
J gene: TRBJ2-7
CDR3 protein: CASSQYGTSGDSYEQYF

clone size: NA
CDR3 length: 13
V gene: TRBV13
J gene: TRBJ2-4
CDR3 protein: CASSLGPAAEQYF

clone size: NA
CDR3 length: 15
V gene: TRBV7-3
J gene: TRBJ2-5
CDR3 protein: CASSPTGQGYETQYF

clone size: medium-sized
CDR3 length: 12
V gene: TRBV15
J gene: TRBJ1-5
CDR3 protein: CATSTLNQPQHF

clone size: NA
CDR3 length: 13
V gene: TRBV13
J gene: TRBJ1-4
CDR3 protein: CASSIGGSEKLFF

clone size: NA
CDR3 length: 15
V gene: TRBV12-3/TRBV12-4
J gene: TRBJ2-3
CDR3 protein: CASSNTGTSTDTQYF

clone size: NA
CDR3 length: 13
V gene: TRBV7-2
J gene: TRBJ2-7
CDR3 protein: CASRISGGDEQYF

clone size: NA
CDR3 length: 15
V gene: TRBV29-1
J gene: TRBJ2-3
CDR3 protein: CSVPHEAGATDTQYF

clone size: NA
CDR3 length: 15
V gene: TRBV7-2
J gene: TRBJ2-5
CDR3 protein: CASSLVLGSGENQYF

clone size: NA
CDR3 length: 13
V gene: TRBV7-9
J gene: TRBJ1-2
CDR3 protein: CASSLDNSYGYTF

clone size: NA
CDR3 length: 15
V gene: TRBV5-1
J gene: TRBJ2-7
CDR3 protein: CASSPRVAGEYEQYF

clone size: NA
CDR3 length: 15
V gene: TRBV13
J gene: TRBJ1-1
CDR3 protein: CASSLGSYLNTEAFF

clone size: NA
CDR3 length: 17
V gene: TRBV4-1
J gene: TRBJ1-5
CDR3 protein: CASSHPGTGPTGQPQHF

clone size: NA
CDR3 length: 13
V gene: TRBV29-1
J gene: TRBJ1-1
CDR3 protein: CSVDTDRGHWAFF

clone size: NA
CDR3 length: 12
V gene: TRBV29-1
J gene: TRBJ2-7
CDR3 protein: CSVEEGLYEQYF

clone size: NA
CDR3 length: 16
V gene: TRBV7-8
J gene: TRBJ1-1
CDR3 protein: CASSLLDVGGNTEAFF

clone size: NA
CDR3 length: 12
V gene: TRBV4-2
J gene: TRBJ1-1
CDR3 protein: CASSQGGPEAFF